One and the same sample provided the 22 T cell receptor beta chains below, sequenced in a study of blood T cell repertoires in COVID-19. Produced via immunoSEQ multiplex PCR; TCRdb's table is partial and in-frame only. The sample has around 260,000 clones, just over 90% seen once; the top ten hold 2.2%. The sequenced sample was peripheral blood. The receptor source for this set is a woman aged 25 to 39 with COVID-19, enrolled during active disease.

The chain recombines TRBV11-1 with TRBJ2-5; 8 bases match TRBD2. Germline CDR1 reads SGHAT; CDR2 reads FQDESV (reference sequence). V trimming: 5 bases; J trimming: 14 bases; junction bases outside the gene matches: 10. The CDR3 length is 12 residues. The CDR3 region has the DNA TGTGCCAGCAGCGCTAGCGGGCGGACTAGCTACTTC. Translating gives CASSASGRTSYF.

This chain connects TRBV5-4 to TRBJ2-3; TRBD2 matches 12 bases. The V segment lost 0 bases and the J segment 5 bases; nucleotides outside the gene matches: 4. The germline CDR1 and CDR2 sequences are SGHNT and YYREEE (reference sequence). The CDR3 totals 16 residues. The CDR3 DNA sequence: TGTGCCAGCAGCTTGGCTAGCGGGAGGGCCGGAGATACGCAGTATTTT. It is translated as CASSLASGRAGDTQYF.

The V gene is TRBV28, the J gene TRBJ2-7, with D perhaps TRBD1 (5 bases). Germline-derived CDR1 and CDR2 are MDHEN and SYDVKM. This CDR3 spans 12 amino acids. Trimming cost V 6 bases and J 4 bases, with 10 bases left between them. The CDR3: CASRTSGYEQYF. The CDR3 DNA reads as TGTGCCAGCAGGACATCAGGGTACGAGCAGTACTTC.

This clone was counted only a few times. J is TRBJ1-1 and V is TRBV5-1; no reliable D call. The germline V and J ends were trimmed by 0 bases and 9 bases, with 12 bases remaining between them. This CDR3 has 13 amino acids. The germline V gene has CDR1 SGHRS and CDR2 YFSETQ. CDR3 loop: CASSLAGRSQAFF. The CDR3 DNA reads TGCGCCAGCAGCTTGGCGGGAAGGAGCCAAGCTTTCTTT.

This clone was counted a single time. J is TRBJ1-4 and V is TRBV5-4; 7 positions match TRBD1. The junction had 7 bases not matched to a gene; V was cut back by 4 bases and J by 7 bases. This CDR3 comprises 14 residues. Germline V gives CDR1 SGHNT, CDR2 YYREEE (reference sequence). CDR3 bases: TGTGCCAGCAGCCGAGGGGGCTTCACTGAAAAACTGTTTTTT. Translated, it gives CASSRGGFTEKLFF.

V gene TRBV2 combines with J gene TRBJ2-7, with D hard to call. The CDR3 loop spans 14 amino acids. With 2 bases removed from V and 3 bases from J, the gap between germline ends came to 11 bases. Germline assignment: CDR1 SNHLY and CDR2 FYNNEI. The CDR3 bases are TGTGCCAGCAGTGAATTGGGCCTCTACTACGAGCAGTACTTC. Protein product: CASSELGLYYEQYF.

The genes are TRBV4-1 and TRBJ1-2, with 9 bases that match TRBD1. The length of the CDR3 is 15 residues. Trimming at V came to 1 base and at J to 2 bases, leaving 2 bases not matched to a gene. Germline loops: CDR1 MGHRA, CDR2 YSYEKL. The CDR3 sequence is CASSQVQGANYGYTF. CDR3 in DNA: TGCGCCAGCAGCCAAGTACAGGGGGCCAACTATGGCTACACCTTC.

The gene calls are TRBV7-9 and TRBJ1-1; tentative D call: TRBD1 (5 bases). There are 15 residues in the CDR3. Germline CDR1 is SEHNR and CDR2 is FQNEAQ (reference sequence). Trimming removed 0 bases at V and 0 bases at J, with 8 bases between. The chain's CDR3 is CASSLAAGLNTEAFF. The CDR3 bases are TGTGCCAGCAGCTTAGCGGCAGGGCTGAACACTGAAGCTTTCTTT.

The chain has TRBV5-6 and TRBJ1-2; 9 nucleotides agree with TRBD1. V gave up 4 bases and J gave up 5 bases; unmatched junction bases: 9. The CDR3 length is 15 residues. CDR1 SGHDT and CDR2 YYEEEE come from the germline V gene. The DNA for the CDR3 is TGTGCCAGCAGCCCTCCGGGACAGGGCCTTTATGGCTACACCTTC. Its protein product is CASSPPGQGLYGYTF.

The chain uses TRBV6-1 and TRBJ1-1; no definite D call. Per germline, CDR1 MNHNS and CDR2 SASEGT. The CDR3 is 14 residues long. V lost 3 bases to trimming and J lost 4 bases, with 12 bases between them. The chain's CDR3 is CASSDRFLSTEAFF. The CDR3 DNA reads as TGTGCCAGCAGTGACAGGTTCCTGAGCACTGAAGCTTTCTTT.

J is TRBJ1-4 and V is TRBV27; D possibly corresponds to TRBD1 (6 bases). The ends were cut back, 1 base at V and 8 bases at J, with 11 bases in the middle. In germline, CDR1 is MNHEY, CDR2 SMNVEV (reference sequence). CDR3 length: 14 amino acids. The CDR3 here is CASSLFAGAEKLFF. CDR3 nucleotide sequence: TGTGCCAGCAGTTTATTTGCAGGGGCGGAAAAACTGTTTTTT.

V is TRBV5-4 and J is TRBJ1-3; the D gene is possibly TRBD1 (5 bases). This CDR3 comprises 16 residues. Trimming removed 0 bases at V and 0 bases at J, with 10 bases between. Per germline, CDR1 SGHNT and CDR2 YYREEE (reference sequence). CDR3 region: CASSLAGESSGNTIYF. CDR3 nucleotides: TGTGCCAGCAGCTTGGCGGGGGAGAGCTCTGGAAACACCATATATTTT.

V is TRBV3-1 (or the pseudogene TRBV3-2) and J is TRBJ1-2; D call uncertain. This CDR3 is built from 14 residues. The V end was cut by 5 bases, the J end by 0 bases, with 10 bases between. CDR1 is LGHDT and CDR2 is YNNKEL in the germline V gene (reference sequence). The CDR3 protein is CASSTLAANYGYTF. CDR3 sequence (DNA): TGTGCCAGCAGCACCCTAGCCGCTAACTATGGCTACACCTTC.

The chain combines TRBV19 with TRBJ2-2, with TRBD2 matching 8 bases. The CDR3 extends over 14 amino acids. Per germline, CDR1 LNHDA and CDR2 SQIVND (reference sequence). The ends lost 9 bases at V and 6 bases at J; junction bases unmatched: 9. The DNA of the CDR3 is TGTGCCAGCGGTCTCGGGCGGGAGGCCGGGGAGCTGTTTTTT. It specifies CASGLGREAGELFF.

Regarding this clone: This same CDR3 is encoded by further DNA sequences in the sample. The chain links TRBV6-5 to TRBJ1-2, with TRBD1 matching over 7 bases. The CDR3 contains 12 residues. J gave up 5 bases and V 4 bases, and 1 base lay outside the gene matches. Per germline, CDR1 MNHEY and CDR2 SVGAGI. CDR3 sequence: CASSLQGYGYTF. CDR3 nucleotides: TGTGCCAGCAGTTTACAGGGGTATGGCTACACCTTC.

The V call is TRBV3-1 (or the pseudogene TRBV3-2), the J call TRBJ1-2, with D perhaps TRBD1 (5 bases). Trimming shortened V by 3 bases and J by 8 bases, and 19 bases separated the two germline ends. This CDR3 spans 15 amino acids. Germline assignment: CDR1 LGHDT and CDR2 YNNKEL (reference sequence). DNA of the CDR3: TGTGCCAGCAGCCAGACAGCCCCAGGGTCGTCCGGCTACACCTTC. It encodes CASSQTAPGSSGYTF.

The rearrangement links TRBV5-5 to TRBJ2-7; D perhaps matches TRBD2 (6 bases). Germline lookup yields CDR1 SGHKS and CDR2 YYEKEE (reference sequence). CDR3 length: 15 residues. Trimming took 3 bases from V and 3 from J, leaving 16 bases between them. The CDR3 DNA follows: TGTGCCAGCAGCTCCTTCGGGACTCCGGTCTACGAGCAGTACTTC. Translating it yields CASSSFGTPVYEQYF.

V is TRBV29-1 and J is TRBJ1-1, with 7 positions matching TRBD1. The CDR3 contains 14 residues. Per germline, CDR1 SQVTM and CDR2 ANQGSEA. Germline trimming cut 8 bases from V and 3 bases from J; bases unmatched to any gene: 12. The CDR3 nucleotides read TGCAGCTCCTCACAGGGGAGGAGGGACACTGAAGCTTTCTTT. Protein product: CSSSQGRRDTEAFF.

The chain combines TRBV2 with TRBJ2-4; 12 nucleotides align to TRBD1. The J segment lost 7 bases and the V segment lost 10 bases, leaving 17 bases of the junction unmatched. The CDR3 has 17 amino acids. Germline V gives CDR1 SNHLY, CDR2 FYNNEI. CDR3 region: CAITAGGTGGLRNIQYF. The CDR3 bases are TGTGCCATTACAGCTGGAGGGACAGGGGGCTTGCGGAACATTCAGTACTTC.

The V gene is TRBV14, the J gene TRBJ1-1, with D perhaps matching TRBD1 (5 bases). The CDR3 runs 13 residues. The V end lost 3 bases, the J end lost 3 bases, and 8 bases lay between the germline ends. In germline, CDR1 is SGHDN, CDR2 FVKESK. DNA for the CDR3: TGTGCCAGCAGCCAGGGGCTGGACACTGAAGCTTTCTTT. It yields the protein CASSQGLDTEAFF.

The chain couples TRBV19 to TRBJ1-1; D remains ambiguous. V was trimmed by 5 bases and J by 5 bases, leaving 15 bases between them. Looked up from germline, CDR1 is LNHDA and CDR2 is SQIVND (reference sequence). The CDR3 has 14 residues. The CDR3 DNA follows: TGTGCCAGTAGTCCCCCCCCAGTAAGTACTGAAGCTTTCTTT. This translates into CASSPPPVSTEAFF.

The rearrangement links TRBV10-3 to TRBJ2-5, with a weak D call TRBD1 (6 bases). V was cut by 4 bases and J by 5 bases, with 20 bases left in between. The germline gives CDR1 ENHRY, CDR2 SYGVKD. The CDR3 extends over 16 amino acids. CDR3 in amino acids: CAISGFSGRGSETQYF. The DNA of the CDR3 is TGTGCCATCAGTGGGTTTTCGGGAAGGGGGAGCGAGACCCAGTACTTC.